One and the same sample provided the 27 T cell receptor beta chains below, sequenced in a study of T cell responses to AZD1222 COVID-19 vaccine. The method was immunoSEQ multiplex PCR; TCRdb's version includes in-frame clones alone and lacks a portion of them. The table lists around 99,000 clones, around nine tenths of them singletons. Specimen: peripheral blood, collected on day 0 of AZD1222 vaccination. Receptor source: an adult in good health.

The chain carries TRBV19 and TRBJ1-1, with 12 bases that match TRBD1. CDR1 LNHDA and CDR2 SQIVND come from the germline V gene (reference sequence). The V and J ends lost 6 bases and 4 bases, in that order; junction bases with no gene match: 6. There are 15 residues in the CDR3. The CDR3 nucleotides are TGTGCCAGTAGGTCCGGGACAGGGGGCGGCACTGAAGCTTTCTTT. It is translated as CASRSGTGGGTEAFF. The full variable domain, rest sourced from reference TRBV19 and TRBJ1-1, is DGGITQSPKYLFRKEGQNVTLSCEQNLNHDAMYWYRQDPGQGLRLIYYSQIVNDFQKGDIAEGYSVSREKKESFPLTVTSAQKNPTAFYLCASRSGTGGGTEAFFGQGTRLTVV.

This chain links TRBV30 with TRBJ1-2, with D maybe TRBD1 (5 bases). Germline CDR1 reads GTSNPN; CDR2 reads SVGIG (reference sequence). The CDR3 extends over 15 amino acids. The V end was cut by 4 bases, the J end by 0 bases, with 15 bases between. CDR3 DNA: TGTGCCTGGACCGTAAGGGGCGGCACTAACTATGGCTACACCTTC. It translates to CAWTVRGGTNYGYTF.

The J gene is TRBJ2-2, the V gene TRBV7-2; perhaps TRBD2 as D (6 bases). Germline values: CDR1 SGHTA, CDR2 FQGNSA. The CDR3 contains 16 residues. V was shortened by 5 bases and J by 3 bases, with 16 bases between the two germline ends. Here the CDR3 reads CASSLRISGDTGELFF. The CDR3, as DNA: TGTGCCAGCAGCCTACGTATTAGCGGAGACACCGGGGAGCTGTTTTTT.

The rearrangement uses TRBV2 and TRBJ1-1; 9 bases map to TRBD1. The CDR3 is 15 amino acids. Trimming at V came to 1 base and at J to 0 bases, leaving 0 bases not matched to a gene. From germline, CDR1 is SNHLY and CDR2 FYNNEI. The CDR3 sequence is CASSEDRGLNTEAFF. The CDR3 coding sequence is TGTGCCAGCAGTGAAGACAGGGGGCTGAACACTGAAGCTTTCTTT. Drawing the rest from reference TRBV2 and TRBJ1-1, the complete variable domain is EPEVTQTPSHQVTQMGQEVILRCVPISNHLYFYWYRQILGQKVEFLVSFYNNEISEKSEIFDDQFSVERPDGSNFTLKIRSTKLEDSAMYFCASSEDRGLNTEAFFGQGTRLTVV.

The V and J genes are TRBV5-1 and TRBJ2-2; perhaps TRBD1 as D (6 bases). The germline gives CDR1 SGHRS, CDR2 YFSETQ. Trimming took 4 bases from V and 2 from J, leaving 18 bases between them. There are 17 residues in the CDR3. The CDR3 nucleotides are TGCGCCAGCAGCCAAAGATTGGCAGGGGTTAACACCGGGGAGCTGTTTTTT. Encoded protein: CASSQRLAGVNTGELFF. The full variable domain, completed using reference TRBV5-1 and TRBJ2-2, is KAGVTQTPRYLIKTRGQQVTLSCSPISGHRSVSWYQQTPGQGLQFLFEYFSETQRNKGNFPGRFSGRQFSNSRSEMNVSTLELGDSALYLCASSQRLAGVNTGELFFGEGSRLTVL.

The chain carries TRBV3-1 (or the pseudogene TRBV3-2) and TRBJ2-7; maybe TRBD2 (7 bases). The CDR3 has 17 residues. V was pared by 1 base and J by 0 bases, with 16 bases between. Per germline, CDR1 LGHDT and CDR2 YNNKEL (reference sequence). DNA of the CDR3: TGTGCCAGCAGCCAAGTCGCGGGGGCCACTATCTCCTACGAGCAGTACTTC. This codes for CASSQVAGATISYEQYF.

This rearrangement joins TRBV3-1 (or the pseudogene TRBV3-2) to TRBJ1-5, with TRBD1 matching 8 bases. The CDR3 has 15 amino acids. V gave up 1 base and J gave up 6 bases; unmatched junction bases: 5. The germline V gene has CDR1 LGHDT and CDR2 YNNKEL (reference sequence). CDR3: CASSQGTGNGQPQHF. In nucleotides, the CDR3 is TGTGCCAGCAGCCAAGGGACAGGGAATGGTCAGCCCCAGCATTTT.

J is TRBJ2-3 and V is TRBV7-9, with 8 bases matching TRBD1. The junction had 5 bases not matched to a gene; V was cut back by 2 bases and J by 4 bases. This CDR3 is built from 15 residues. Germline V CDR1 and CDR2: SEHNR, FQNEAQ (reference sequence). CDR3 region: CASSLLSGGPDTQYF. The DNA for the CDR3 is TGTGCCAGCAGCTTACTGTCAGGGGGCCCAGATACGCAGTATTTT.

The chain joins TRBV25-1 to TRBJ1-2; weak D call: TRBD1 (6 bases). CDR3 length equals 15 residues. The V gene's germline CDR1 is MGHDK and CDR2 SYGVNS. The V and J ends lost 6 bases and 8 bases respectively, with 22 bases between them. The CDR3 loop is CASRNRDTRGGGYTF. The DNA of the CDR3 is TGTGCCAGCAGGAACCGGGACACTCGAGGAGGAGGCTACACCTTC.

The chain combines TRBV5-1 with TRBJ2-3, with 12 bases aligning to TRBD2. The CDR3 loop spans 15 amino acids. V shed 2 bases, J shed 6 bases, and the junction held 4 bases outside the gene matches. In germline, CDR1 is SGHRS, CDR2 YFSETQ. The CDR3, as DNA: TGCGCCAGCAGCTTACTAGCGGGGGGTTCGGATACGCAGTATTTT. Translating it yields CASSLLAGGSDTQYF.

The rearrangement links TRBV6-5 to TRBJ1-4; 8 bases map to TRBD1. The CDR3 loop spans 16 amino acids. Germline V gene sequence: CDR1 MNHEY, CDR2 SVGAGI. V was clipped by 2 bases and J by 2 bases; unmatched bases: 4. CDR3 loop: CASSYRQGYTNEKLFF. Written as DNA, the CDR3 is TGTGCCAGCAGTTACCGACAGGGGTACACTAATGAAAAACTGTTTTTT.

The chain is built from TRBV7-2 and TRBJ1-5; D gene ambiguous. Per germline, CDR1 SGHTA and CDR2 FQGNSA. There are 15 residues in the CDR3. The V and J ends lost 1 base and 0 bases respectively, with 7 bases between them. The CDR3, as DNA: TGTGCCAGCAGCTTAGAGGTCTATAGCAATCAGCCCCAGCATTTT. Protein product: CASSLEVYSNQPQHF.

This clone came up a few times. The CDR3 DNA sequence: TGTGCCAGCAGTTTGTCCGGGGGAGAGACCCAGTACTTC. Protein sequence: CASSLSGGETQYF. V gene TRBV28 combines with J gene TRBJ2-5; TRBD2 might be the D (6 bases). V was trimmed by 3 bases and J by 4 bases, leaving 9 bases between them. CDR1 MDHEN and CDR2 SYDVKM come from the germline V gene. This CDR3 is built from 13 residues. Looking up the rest from reference TRBV28 and TRBJ2-5 gives the full variable domain: DVKVTQSSRYLVKRTGEKVFLECVQDMDHENMFWYRQDPGLGLRLIYFSYDVKMKEKGDIPEGYSVSREKKERFSLILESASTNQTSMYLCASSLSGGETQYFGPGTRLLVL.

This chain uses TRBV18 with TRBJ1-2; no definite D call. Trimming shortened V by 6 bases and J by 3 bases, and 11 bases separated the two germline ends. The V gene's germline CDR1 is KGHSH and CDR2 LQKENI. The CDR3 is made up of 13 amino acids. CDR3 residues: CASSPQADYGYTF. The CDR3 DNA is TGTGCCAGCTCGCCCCAGGCTGACTATGGCTACACCTTC.

This clone was recorded only once. Other DNA sequences within the sample encode an identical CDR3. V gene TRBV7-8 combines with J gene TRBJ2-3; D is possibly TRBD2 (7 bases). Germline loops: CDR1 SGHVS, CDR2 FQNEAQ. The CDR3 is 16 amino acids. V lost 5 bases to trimming and J lost 5 bases, with 20 bases between them. The chain's CDR3 is CASSVSWEGDVDTQYF. In DNA form, the CDR3 reads TGTGCCAGCAGCGTCTCCTGGGAGGGGGATGTAGATACGCAGTATTTT.

V gene TRBV18 combines with J gene TRBJ2-2; D gene ambiguous. The germline CDR1 and CDR2 sequences are KGHSH and LQKENI. Trimming removed 2 bases from V and 2 bases from J, with 6 bases in between. The CDR3 extends over 14 amino acids. CDR3 amino acids: CASSPARNTGELFF. DNA of the CDR3: TGTGCCAGCTCACCAGCCAGAAACACCGGGGAGCTGTTTTTT.

J is TRBJ2-5 and V is TRBV24-1; 9 nucleotides align to TRBD1. The ends lost 5 bases at V and 2 bases at J; junction bases unmatched: 5. Per the germline V gene, CDR1 is KGHDR and CDR2 is SFDVKD. CDR3 length: 15 amino acids. The DNA for the CDR3 is TGTGCCACCAGTGCCAGAGGACAGGGGCAAGAGACCCAGTACTTC. This gives the protein CATSARGQGQETQYF.

The rearrangement joins TRBV5-1 to TRBJ2-2, with 11 bases aligning to TRBD1. With V trimmed by 4 bases and J by 6 bases, 8 bases remained unmatched. CDR3 size: 16 residues. CDR1 is SGHRS and CDR2 is YFSETQ in the germline V gene. For the CDR3, the DNA is TGCGCCAGCAGCCAAAGGACAGGGGGCGGGTCCGGGGAGCTGTTTTTT. Amino acid sequence: CASSQRTGGGSGELFF.

V and J are TRBV7-3 and TRBJ1-1; 7 bases agree with TRBD1. Germline V gene lookup returns CDR1 SGHTA and CDR2 FQGTGA. This CDR3 contains 13 residues. The V segment lost 5 bases and the J segment 5 bases; nucleotides outside the gene matches: 5. The CDR3 DNA reads TGTGCCAGCAGCCAACAGGGGAGGACTGAAGCTTTCTTT. Protein: CASSQQGRTEAFF.

This chain uses TRBV4-3 with TRBJ2-7; D may match TRBD1 or TRBD2 (6 bases each). This CDR3 region has 16 residues. From germline, CDR1 is LGHNA and CDR2 YSLEER. V gave up 0 bases and J gave up 6 bases, with 18 bases separating them. CDR3 residues: CASSQDRGQGLFEQYF. In nucleotides, the CDR3 is TGCGCCAGCAGCCAAGATCGGGGGCAGGGGCTGTTCGAGCAGTACTTC.

The gene calls are TRBV6-5 and TRBJ2-4; TRBD2 is a possible D gene (5 bases). The V and J ends lost 8 bases and 6 bases respectively, with 14 bases between them. CDR1 and CDR2 from the germline V gene are MNHEY and SVGAGI. CDR3 length: 13 residues. The CDR3: CASLDPSRNIQYF. The DNA of the CDR3 is TGTGCCAGCTTAGATCCTAGCCGAAACATTCAGTACTTC.

This chain uses TRBV11-2 with TRBJ2-1; 10 nucleotides align to TRBD2. The germline CDR1 and CDR2 sequences are SGHAT and FQNNGV. V gave up 5 bases and J gave up 0 bases; unmatched junction bases: 13. The CDR3 has 19 residues. CDR3 bases: TGTGCCAGCAGCCCTCCGGGACTAGCGCCCGGGAACTCCTACAATGAGCAGTTCTTC. Its translation: CASSPPGLAPGNSYNEQFF.

The gene calls are TRBV7-3 and TRBJ2-3, with 10 bases identical to TRBD2. The CDR3 totals 14 residues. Germline CDR1 is SGHTA and CDR2 is FQGTGA. V was clipped by 2 bases and J by 5 bases; unmatched bases: 1. For the CDR3, the DNA is TGTGCCAGCAGCTTACTAGCGGGAGTAGATACGCAGTATTTT. Protein sequence: CASSLLAGVDTQYF.

The V call is TRBV28, the J call TRBJ1-1; TRBD1 matches at 7 bases. Germline CDR1 is MDHEN and CDR2 is SYDVKM. The V and J ends lost 5 bases and 5 bases, in that order; junction bases with no gene match: 8. This CDR3 is 14 amino acids long. CDR3 residues: CASSLSGGRTEAFF. CDR3 DNA: TGTGCCAGCAGTCTGTCAGGGGGGAGAACTGAAGCTTTCTTT.

This chain links TRBV6-1 with TRBJ2-7, with unresolved D. The germline gives CDR1 MNHNS, CDR2 SASEGT. Between the trimmed V and J ends, which lost 0 bases and 3 bases, there was a span of 3 bases. CDR3 length: 12 amino acids. This CDR3 reads CASSEAVYEQYF. In nucleotides, the CDR3 is TGTGCCAGCAGTGAAGCTGTCTACGAGCAGTACTTC.

V and J are TRBV24-1 and TRBJ1-2; D is unresolved. The germline V gene has CDR1 KGHDR and CDR2 SFDVKD. Trimming removed 1 base from V and 6 bases from J, with 11 bases in between. The CDR3 has 14 amino acids. The CDR3 loop is CATSDLGRTDGYTF. The CDR3 coding sequence is TGTGCCACCAGTGATTTAGGACGGACGGATGGCTACACCTTC.

The V call is TRBV7-2, the J call TRBJ2-1; 9 bases line up with TRBD2. Per germline, CDR1 SGHTA and CDR2 FQGNSA. V lost 0 bases to trimming and J lost 3 bases; unmatched junction nucleotides: 3. This CDR3 has 16 amino acids. The CDR3 is CASSLAGTSSYNEQFF. In DNA, the CDR3 is TGTGCCAGCAGCTTAGCCGGGACTAGCAGCTACAATGAGCAGTTCTTC.